These 21 T cell receptor beta chains were sequenced from one sample in a study of cytomegalovirus exposure and HLA in healthy donors. PCR primers comprised 60 Vbeta and 13 Jbeta primers. The data were produced by immunoSEQ multiplex PCR, yet TCRdb's version contains in-frame clones alone and is incomplete. The table lists fewer than 200,000 clones, roughly 80% of them singletons. The source material was PBMCs. These receptors all stem from a male donor in good health and CMV-seronegative.

The J gene is TRBJ1-5, the V gene TRBV7-9; no firm D call. Trimming stripped 0 bases from V and 6 bases from J, with 6 bases between. The CDR3 sequence is 13 residues long. The germline gives CDR1 SEHNR, CDR2 FQNEAQ (reference sequence). The CDR3 protein is CASSLAYGQPQHF. In nucleotides, the CDR3 is TGTGCCAGCAGCTTAGCGTACGGTCAGCCCCAGCATTTT.

The V call is TRBV7-9, the J call TRBJ1-1; the D is unclear. Trimming left V 8 bases short and J 6 bases short, with 13 bases between. The length of the CDR3 is 12 residues. Germline CDR1 is SEHNR and CDR2 is FQNEAQ (reference sequence). The chain's CDR3 is CASRREHSEAFF. CDR3 nucleotide sequence: TGTGCCAGCCGGAGGGAGCACTCTGAAGCTTTCTTT.

This rearrangement joins TRBV6-5 to TRBJ2-1; TRBD1 matches at 9 bases. The germline CDR1 and CDR2 sequences are MNHEY and SVGAGI. There are 15 residues in the CDR3. V lost 6 bases and J lost 1; bases outside the gene matches: 4. CDR3 loop: CASSFGQGSYNEQFF. In DNA, the CDR3 is TGTGCCAGCAGCTTCGGACAGGGGTCCTACAATGAGCAGTTCTTC.

Concerning this clone: At one of its ends the junction is not consistent with the germline gene, which may arise from a read error. The chain combines TRBV10-3 with TRBJ2-7; 8 nucleotides line up with TRBD1. This CDR3 region has 14 residues. Germline CDR1 ENHRY, CDR2 SYGVKD. The CDR3 DNA sequence: TGTGCCATCAGTGGTGGACAGGGTGGGTACGAGCAGCACTTC. Amino acid sequence: CAISGGQGGYEQHF.

This rearrangement joins TRBV5-1 to TRBJ2-3; D is undetermined. V gave up 1 base and J gave up 2 bases, with 8 bases separating them. The CDR3 contains 14 residues. Germline lookup yields CDR1 SGHRS and CDR2 YFSETQ. This CDR3 reads CASSLLQDTDTQYF. CDR3 DNA: TGCGCCAGCAGCTTGCTTCAGGACACAGATACGCAGTATTTT.

Concerning this clone itself: Other DNA sequences in this sample translate to the same CDR3. This chain uses TRBV18 with TRBJ1-1; 7 positions agree with TRBD1. V shed 2 bases, J shed 2 bases, and the junction held 2 bases outside the gene matches. Germline V gene lookup returns CDR1 KGHSH and CDR2 LQKENI. The CDR3 has 14 amino acids. The CDR3 loop is CASSPNRGNTEAFF. The DNA for the CDR3 is TGTGCCAGCTCACCAAACAGGGGAAACACTGAAGCTTTCTTT.

This clone was detected a few times. The CDR3 DNA reads TGCGCCAGCAGGCGTGACAGGTCACCAGAGACCCAGTACTTC. It translates to CASRRDRSPETQYF. The rearrangement links TRBV5-1 to TRBJ2-5, with a weak D call TRBD1 (6 bases). The germline gives CDR1 SGHRS, CDR2 YFSETQ. The CDR3 length is 14 residues. V lost 5 bases and J 4 bases, leaving 15 bases between the germline ends. Full variable domain (remainder filled in from reference TRBV5-1 and TRBJ2-5): KAGVTQTPRYLIKTRGQQVTLSCSPISGHRSVSWYQQTPGQGLQFLFEYFSETQRNKGNFPGRFSGRQFSNSRSEMNVSTLELGDSALYLCASRRDRSPETQYFGPGTRLLVL.

The gene calls are TRBV29-1 and TRBJ2-6, with 7 bases that match TRBD1. CDR3 length: 14 amino acids. V was clipped by 6 bases and J by 2 bases; unmatched bases: 4. Looked up from germline, CDR1 is SQVTM and CDR2 is ANQGSEA. The CDR3 reads CSVADRAGANVLTF. CDR3 nucleotide sequence: TGCAGCGTCGCAGACAGGGCTGGGGCCAACGTCCTGACTTTC.

This clone was seen only a few times. Other DNA sequences in the sample encode the same CDR3. The chain combines TRBV29-1 with TRBJ1-1; no clear D gene. Trimming cost V 4 bases and J 1 base, with 4 bases left between them. The CDR3 has 11 amino acids. Germline V gene data show CDR1 as SQVTM and CDR2 as ANQGSEA. In DNA form, the CDR3 reads TGCAGCGTTGTTCAGAACACTGAAGCTTTCTTT. Translated: CSVVQNTEAFF.

This clone was detected only once. The V and J genes are TRBV5-1 and TRBJ1-5, with 8 bases fitting TRBD1. Germline CDR1 is SGHRS and CDR2 is YFSETQ. The CDR3 sequence is 16 residues long. The V and J ends lost 2 bases and 3 bases, in that order; junction bases with no gene match: 7. CDR3 sequence: CASSLTGQGNNQPQHF. The CDR3 DNA reads as TGCGCCAGCAGCTTAACAGGACAGGGTAACAATCAGCCCCAGCATTTT.

This chain connects TRBV25-1 to TRBJ1-2; no firm D call. Trimming removed 3 bases from V and 5 bases from J, with 7 bases in between. Germline V gene lookup returns CDR1 MGHDK and CDR2 SYGVNS. The CDR3 covers 12 residues. The chain's CDR3 is CASSDTRYGYTF. In nucleotides, the CDR3 is TGTGCCAGCAGTGATACACGTTATGGCTACACCTTC.

The chain recombines TRBV10-3 with TRBJ2-7; 9 bases are a match to TRBD1. The J segment lost 1 base and the V segment lost 2 bases, leaving 3 bases of the junction unmatched. This CDR3 region has 15 residues. CDR1 is ENHRY, CDR2 SYGVKD, per germline. This chain's CDR3 is CAISETGGQSYEQYF. CDR3 coding DNA: TGTGCCATCAGTGAGACAGGGGGCCAATCCTACGAGCAGTACTTC.

V usage is TRBV7-2 and J usage is TRBJ2-3; tentative D call: TRBD1 (6 bases). The CDR3 contains 16 residues. Germline V gene data show CDR1 as SGHTA and CDR2 as FQGNSA. V was trimmed by 5 bases and J by 2 bases, leaving 17 bases between them. For the CDR3, the DNA is TGTGCCAGCAGCCCTCAGACAGGCTATTTCACAGATACGCAGTATTTT. The encoded protein is CASSPQTGYFTDTQYF.

The V and J genes are TRBV10-3 and TRBJ1-5; D is possibly TRBD1 (5 bases). Trimming shortened V by 2 bases and J by 6 bases, and 5 bases separated the two germline ends. CDR3 length: 12 residues. Germline V lookup: CDR1 ENHRY, CDR2 SYGVKD. The CDR3 loop reads CAISERGQPQHF. CDR3 DNA sequence: TGTGCCATCAGTGAGAGGGGTCAGCCCCAGCATTTT.

The V gene is TRBV5-1, the J gene TRBJ1-1; 8 nucleotides match TRBD1. Germline assignment: CDR1 SGHRS and CDR2 YFSETQ. The length of the CDR3 is 14 residues. Trimming removed 6 bases from V and 1 base from J; junction bases left unmatched: 5. The CDR3, as DNA: TGCGCCAGCAACCGGGGACAGGAGAACACTGAAGCTTTCTTT. The encoded protein is CASNRGQENTEAFF.

The chain uses TRBV7-9 and TRBJ1-1, with D uncertain. This CDR3 region has 14 residues. In germline, CDR1 is SEHNR, CDR2 FQNEAQ (reference sequence). Trimming pared 0 bases from V and 3 bases from J, leaving 8 bases between. This CDR3 is CASSLAPSDTEAFF. CDR3 sequence (DNA): TGTGCCAGCAGCTTAGCTCCCTCCGACACTGAAGCTTTCTTT.

V and J are TRBV6-5 and TRBJ2-2; TRBD1 aligns across 7 bases. This CDR3 has 14 amino acids. V was clipped by 6 bases and J by 5 bases; unmatched bases: 6. Germline V lookup: CDR1 MNHEY, CDR2 SVGAGI. The CDR3 bases are TGTGCCAGCAGCCGGGACAGCCGAACCGGGGAGCTGTTTTTT. It specifies CASSRDSRTGELFF.

The chain is built from TRBV7-2 and TRBJ2-3; possibly TRBD2 for D (6 bases). Between the trimmed V and J ends, which lost 1 base and 3 bases, there was a span of 14 bases. The CDR3 runs to 16 residues. Per germline, CDR1 SGHTA and CDR2 FQGNSA. The CDR3 spells CASSLVPQGGTDTQYF. DNA of the CDR3: TGTGCCAGCAGCTTAGTTCCGCAGGGAGGAACAGATACGCAGTATTTT.

The rearrangement links TRBV5-1 to TRBJ1-1; TRBD1 is a possible D gene (6 bases). V lost 4 bases to trimming and J lost 6 bases, with 13 bases between them. Germline V gene sequence: CDR1 SGHRS, CDR2 YFSETQ. The CDR3 is made up of 13 amino acids. CDR3 amino acids: CASSLTGGPEAFF. For the CDR3, the DNA is TGCGCCAGCAGCCTCACCGGGGGGCCTGAAGCTTTCTTT. Full variable domain (rest looked up from reference TRBV5-1 and TRBJ1-1): KAGVTQTPRYLIKTRGQQVTLSCSPISGHRSVSWYQQTPGQGLQFLFEYFSETQRNKGNFPGRFSGRQFSNSRSEMNVSTLELGDSALYLCASSLTGGPEAFFGQGTRLTVV.

The genes are TRBV7-2 and TRBJ2-7; TRBD1 matches 7 bases. CDR1 and CDR2 from the germline V gene are SGHTA and FQGNSA. The CDR3 extends over 15 amino acids. Trimming cost V 1 base and J 4 bases; bases outside gene matches: 7. For the CDR3, the DNA is TGTGCCAGCAGCTTAGTTGAGGGGGCTGGGTACGAGCAGTACTTC. Translated, it gives CASSLVEGAGYEQYF.

This clone appeared a single time. The chain recombines TRBV6-5 with TRBJ1-1; 7 bases map to TRBD1. The junction had 4 bases not matched to a gene; V was cut back by 8 bases and J by 1 base. The CDR3 runs 13 residues. Looked up from germline, CDR1 is MNHEY and CDR2 is SVGAGI. The CDR3 loop is CASERQGNTEAFF. CDR3 in DNA: TGTGCCAGCGAACGACAGGGGAACACTGAAGCTTTCTTT.